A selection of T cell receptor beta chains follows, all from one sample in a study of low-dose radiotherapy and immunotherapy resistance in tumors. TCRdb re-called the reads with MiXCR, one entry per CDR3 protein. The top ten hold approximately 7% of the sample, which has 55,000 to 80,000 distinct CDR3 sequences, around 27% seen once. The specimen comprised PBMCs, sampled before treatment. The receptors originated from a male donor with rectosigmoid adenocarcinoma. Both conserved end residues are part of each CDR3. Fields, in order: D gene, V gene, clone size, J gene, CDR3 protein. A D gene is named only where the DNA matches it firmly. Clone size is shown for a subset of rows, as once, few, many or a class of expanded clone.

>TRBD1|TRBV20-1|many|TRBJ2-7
CSARDRGHEQYF
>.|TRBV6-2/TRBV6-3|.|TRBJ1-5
CAGSENYSNQPQHF
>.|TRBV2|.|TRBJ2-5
CASSEEREETQYF
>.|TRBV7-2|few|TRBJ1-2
CASSFWDKVAYGYTF
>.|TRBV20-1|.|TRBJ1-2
CSAMGGLYGYTF
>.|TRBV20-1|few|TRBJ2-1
CSARRRTYSYNEQFF
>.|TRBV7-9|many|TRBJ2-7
CASSELRQRRAYEQYF
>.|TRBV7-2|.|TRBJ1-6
CASSTTGQYSPLHF
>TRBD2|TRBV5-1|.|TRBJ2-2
CASSVLAGTHGELFF
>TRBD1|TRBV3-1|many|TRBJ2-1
CASSQYGGDRSNNEQFF
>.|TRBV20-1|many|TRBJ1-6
CSARNNSPLHF
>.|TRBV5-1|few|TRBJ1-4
CASRVGSEKLFF
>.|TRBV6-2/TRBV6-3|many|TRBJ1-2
CASSYVGDVRGAGYTF
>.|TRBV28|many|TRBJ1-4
CATSGAGMGGEKLFF
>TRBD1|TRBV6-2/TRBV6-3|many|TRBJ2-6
CASSYGDRGFPGANVLTF
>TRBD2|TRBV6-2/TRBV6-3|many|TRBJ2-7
CASSYESGRASEQYF
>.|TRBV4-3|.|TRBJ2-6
CASSQDLPVSGANVLTF
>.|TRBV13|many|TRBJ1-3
CASSPSGNTIYF
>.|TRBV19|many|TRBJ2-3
CASSPYQGNTDTQYF
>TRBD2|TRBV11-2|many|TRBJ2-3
CASSLSPLAGDTQYF
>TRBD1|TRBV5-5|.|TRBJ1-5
CASSRRTGLNQPQHF
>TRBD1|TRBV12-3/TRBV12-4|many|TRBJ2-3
CASSPPPGTGNTQYF
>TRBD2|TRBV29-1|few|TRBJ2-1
CSSQRELTSEQFF
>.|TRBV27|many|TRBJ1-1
CASRTDGNTEAFF
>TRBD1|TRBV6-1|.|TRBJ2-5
CASRWGQGWRETQYF
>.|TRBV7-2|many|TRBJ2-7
CASSLVQTGSYEQYF
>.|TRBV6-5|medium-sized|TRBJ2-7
CASSYSVQATEQYF
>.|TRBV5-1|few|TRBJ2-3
CASSLITGKGTDTQYF
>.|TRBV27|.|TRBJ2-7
CTSSLLPGYEQYF
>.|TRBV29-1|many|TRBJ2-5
CSVVTLWETQYF
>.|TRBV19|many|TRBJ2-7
CASGKGGQGYHEQYF
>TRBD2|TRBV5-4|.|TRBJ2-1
CASSLSGRADNEQFF
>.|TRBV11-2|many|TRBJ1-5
CASSLGSYQPQHF
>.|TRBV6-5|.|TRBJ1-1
CASSYGAMTEAFF
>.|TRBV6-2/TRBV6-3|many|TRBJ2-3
CASSDPFPTQYF
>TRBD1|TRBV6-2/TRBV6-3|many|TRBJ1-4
CASSYGQGGEKLFF
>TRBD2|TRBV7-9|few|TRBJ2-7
CASRPGTSAREQYF
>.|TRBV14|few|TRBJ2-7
CASSQDTGGGYEQYF
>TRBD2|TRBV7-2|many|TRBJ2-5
CASSPGLAMETQYF
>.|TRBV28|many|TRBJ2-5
CASSSPSGPIETQYF
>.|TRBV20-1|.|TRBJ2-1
CSARDPMALLVMSYNEQFF
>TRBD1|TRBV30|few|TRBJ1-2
CAWTQTGLNYGYTF
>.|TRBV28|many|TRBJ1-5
CALRGRGWNGGNQPQHF
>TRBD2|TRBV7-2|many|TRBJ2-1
CASSSPGTSGRASSYNEQFF
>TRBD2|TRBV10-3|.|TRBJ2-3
CAIKSTSGTDTQYF
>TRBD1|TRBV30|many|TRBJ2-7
CACTQGAFNEQYF
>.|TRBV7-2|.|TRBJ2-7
CASSSQRLLEQYF
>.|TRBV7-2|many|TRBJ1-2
CASSPVPFSYGYTF
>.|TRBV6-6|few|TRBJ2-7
CASSYSNEQYF